These 6 T cell receptor beta chains were sequenced from one sample in a study of T cell responses to AZD1222 COVID-19 vaccine. TCRdb's table, derived via immunoSEQ multiplex PCR, lists solely in-frame clones and lacks some. The sample contains about 110,000 clones, approximately 89% of which appear only once. The specimen was peripheral blood, collected on day 0 of MenACWY control vaccination. These receptors all stem from an adult in good health.

The chain is built from TRBV6-5 and TRBJ2-1; tentatively, D is TRBD1 or TRBD2 (6 bases each). With 4 bases removed from V and 5 bases from J, the gap between germline ends came to 15 bases. Germline-derived CDR1 and CDR2 are MNHEY and SVGAGI. The CDR3 contains 15 residues. The CDR3 spells CASSLAAGVHNEQFF. The CDR3 DNA is TGTGCCAGCAGTTTAGCGGCAGGGGTCCACAATGAGCAGTTCTTC.

DNA of the CDR3: TGCGCCAGCAGTGCTGACCTCAGGGAGACCCAGTACTTC. This encodes CASSADLRETQYF. The chain uses TRBV10-1 and TRBJ2-5; D uncertain. CDR3 size: 13 residues. The V end lost 4 bases, the J end lost 5 bases, and 11 bases lay between the germline ends. Germline V gene data show CDR1 as WNHNN and CDR2 as SYGVQD (reference sequence).

This clone was counted a single time. The rearrangement joins TRBV5-1 to TRBJ2-2; the D call may be TRBD1 or TRBD2 (5 bases each). The germline gives CDR1 SGHRS, CDR2 YFSETQ. The CDR3 runs 13 residues. V was cut by 7 bases and J by 3 bases, with 10 bases left in between. CDR3 sequence reads: CASRDLDTGELFF. The CDR3 bases are TGCGCCAGCCGGGACCTAGACACCGGGGAGCTGTTTTTT.

This clone occurred once. The V and J genes are TRBV27 and TRBJ2-1; D remains ambiguous. V was shortened by 2 bases and J by 6 bases, with 11 bases between the two germline ends. Germline lookup yields CDR1 MNHEY and CDR2 SMNVEV (reference sequence). The length of the CDR3 is 14 residues. DNA of the CDR3: TGTGCCAGCAGTTTAAAGGCGGTAGGCAATGAGCAGTTCTTC. It is translated as CASSLKAVGNEQFF.

V usage is TRBV19 and J usage is TRBJ2-1; 9 bases are shared with TRBD2. Trimming removed 4 bases from V and 3 bases from J; junction bases left unmatched: 7. Germline V gene sequence: CDR1 LNHDA, CDR2 SQIVND (reference sequence). There are 16 residues in the CDR3. CDR3 region: CASSTVAGDLYNEQFF. The CDR3 nucleotides read TGTGCCAGTAGTACGGTAGCGGGGGACCTCTACAATGAGCAGTTCTTC.

The genes are TRBV19 and TRBJ1-5; the D is unclear. CDR1 is LNHDA, CDR2 SQIVND, per germline (reference sequence). The CDR3 has 16 amino acids. V was pared by 8 bases and J by 11 bases, with 28 bases between. In DNA form, the CDR3 reads TGTGCCAGTCTAGACCTCGGTCACAGCCCCCTTAGTGCCCAGCATTTT. This encodes CASLDLGHSPLSAQHF. The full variable domain, rest sourced from reference TRBV19 and TRBJ1-5, is DGGITQSPKYLFRKEGQNVTLSCEQNLNHDAMYWYRQDPGQGLRLIYYSQIVNDFQKGDIAEGYSVSREKKESFPLTVTSAQKNPTAFYLCASLDLGHSPLSAQHFGDGTRLSIL.